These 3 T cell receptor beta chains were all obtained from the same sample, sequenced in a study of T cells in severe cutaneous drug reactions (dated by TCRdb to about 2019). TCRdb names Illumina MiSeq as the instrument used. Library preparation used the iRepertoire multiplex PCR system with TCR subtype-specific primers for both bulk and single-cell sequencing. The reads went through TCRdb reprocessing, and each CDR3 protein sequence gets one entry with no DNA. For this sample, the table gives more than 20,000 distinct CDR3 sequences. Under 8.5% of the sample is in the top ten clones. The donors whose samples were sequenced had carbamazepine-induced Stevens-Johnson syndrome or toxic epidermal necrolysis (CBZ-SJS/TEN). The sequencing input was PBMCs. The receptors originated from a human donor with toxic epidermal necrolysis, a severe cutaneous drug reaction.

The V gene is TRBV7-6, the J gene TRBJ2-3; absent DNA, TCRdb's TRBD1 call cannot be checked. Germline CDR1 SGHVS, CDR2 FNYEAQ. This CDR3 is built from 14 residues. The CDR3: CASSPLGQEDTQYF.

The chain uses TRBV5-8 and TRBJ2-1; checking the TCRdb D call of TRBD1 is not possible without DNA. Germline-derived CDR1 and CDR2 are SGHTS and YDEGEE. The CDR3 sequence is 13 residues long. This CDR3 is CASSIYLGDEQFF. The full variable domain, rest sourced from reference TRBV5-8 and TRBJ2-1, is EAGVTQSPTHLIKTRGQQATLRCSPISGHTSVYWYQQALGLGLQFLLWYDEGEERNRGNFPPRFSGRQFPNYSSELNVNALELEDSALYLCASSIYLGDEQFFGPGTRLTVL.

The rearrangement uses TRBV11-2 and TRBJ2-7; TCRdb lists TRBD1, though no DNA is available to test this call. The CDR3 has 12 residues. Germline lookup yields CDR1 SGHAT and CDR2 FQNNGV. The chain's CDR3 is CASSRQIYEQYF.